Sequencing of this T cell receptor beta chain was carried out in a study of CD8+CD57+ T cells in acquired aplastic anemia. Study-wide points: About 28 sequences, all CD8+ CDR3, were shared between patients and controls. Patients were compared with controls for CD8+ Simpson's diversity, and no significant difference emerged.

As regards this clonotype: No antigen is known for it. The junction departs from germline at one end; a sequencing error may be responsible.

The use of genomic DNA as template underpinned the TCR beta VDJ and CDR3 profiling. TCRdb reprocessed the reads via MiXCR and lists one record per CDR3 protein. The sample shows fewer than 200,000 distinct CDR3 sequences, about 60% of them seen only once. This TCR came from a human donor in good health. Material: sorted CD4+, CD8+, or CD8+CD57+ T cells (not recorded which) from PBMCs.

CDR3 residues: CSATGRYSYEAFF. CDR3 sequence (DNA): TGCAGCGCTACGGGCAGATACTCCTACGAAGCTTTCTTT. The chain is built from TRBV20-1 and TRBJ1-1, with unresolved D. The germline CDR1 and CDR2 sequences are DFQATT and SNEGSKA (reference sequence). CDR3 length: 13 residues.